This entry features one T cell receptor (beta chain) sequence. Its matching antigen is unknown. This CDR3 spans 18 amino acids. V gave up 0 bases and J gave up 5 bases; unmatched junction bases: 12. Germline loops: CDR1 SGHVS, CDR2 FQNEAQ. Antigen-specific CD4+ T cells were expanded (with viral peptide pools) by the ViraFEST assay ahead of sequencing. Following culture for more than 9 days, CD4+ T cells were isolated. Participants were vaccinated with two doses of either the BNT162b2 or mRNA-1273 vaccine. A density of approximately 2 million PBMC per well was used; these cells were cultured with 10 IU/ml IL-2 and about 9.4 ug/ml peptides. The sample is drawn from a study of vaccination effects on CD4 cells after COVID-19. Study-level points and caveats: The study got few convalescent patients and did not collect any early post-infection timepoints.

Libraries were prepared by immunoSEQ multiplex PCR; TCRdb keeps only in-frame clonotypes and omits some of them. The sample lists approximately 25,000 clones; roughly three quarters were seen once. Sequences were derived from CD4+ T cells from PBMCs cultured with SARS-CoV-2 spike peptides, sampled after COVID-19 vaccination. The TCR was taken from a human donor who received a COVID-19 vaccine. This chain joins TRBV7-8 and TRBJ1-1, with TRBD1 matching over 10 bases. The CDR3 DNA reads TGTGCCAGCAGCTTAGCGCGGGTGGGACAGGGGTCGCGAACTGAAGCTTTCTTT. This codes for CASSLARVGQGSRTEAFF. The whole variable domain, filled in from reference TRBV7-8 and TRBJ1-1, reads GAGVSQSPRYKVAKRGQDVALRCDPISGHVSLFWYQQALGQGPEFLTYFQNEAQLDKSGLPSDRFFAERPEGSVSTLKIQRTQQEDSAVYLCASSLARVGQGSRTEAFFGQGTRLTVV.